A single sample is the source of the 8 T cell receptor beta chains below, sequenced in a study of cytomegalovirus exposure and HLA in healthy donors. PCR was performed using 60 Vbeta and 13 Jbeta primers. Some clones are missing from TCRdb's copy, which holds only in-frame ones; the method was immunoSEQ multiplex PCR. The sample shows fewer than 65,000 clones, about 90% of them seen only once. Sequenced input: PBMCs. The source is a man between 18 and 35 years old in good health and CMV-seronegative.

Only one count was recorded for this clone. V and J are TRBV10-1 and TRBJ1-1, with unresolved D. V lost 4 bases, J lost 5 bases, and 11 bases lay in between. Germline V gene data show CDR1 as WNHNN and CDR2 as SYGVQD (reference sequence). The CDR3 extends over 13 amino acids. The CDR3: CASSALRGTEAFF. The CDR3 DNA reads TGCGCCAGCAGTGCATTAAGAGGAACTGAAGCTTTCTTT.

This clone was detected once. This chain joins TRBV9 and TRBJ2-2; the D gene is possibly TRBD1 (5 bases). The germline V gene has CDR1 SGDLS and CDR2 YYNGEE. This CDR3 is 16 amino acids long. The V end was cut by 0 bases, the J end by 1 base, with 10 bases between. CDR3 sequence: CASSVARGGNTGELFF. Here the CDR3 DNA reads TGTGCCAGCAGCGTAGCTAGGGGTGGGAACACCGGGGAGCTGTTTTTT.

CDR3 nucleotides: TGTGCCAGCAGTGCAGACGGGAGCTCCTACAATGAGCAGTTCTTC. Translating gives CASSADGSSYNEQFF. The chain is built from TRBV6-5 and TRBJ2-1; D may be TRBD2 (6 bases). CDR1 and CDR2 (germline): MNHEY, SVGAGI. V lost 5 bases to trimming and J lost 0 bases, with 11 bases between them. The CDR3 is 15 amino acids.

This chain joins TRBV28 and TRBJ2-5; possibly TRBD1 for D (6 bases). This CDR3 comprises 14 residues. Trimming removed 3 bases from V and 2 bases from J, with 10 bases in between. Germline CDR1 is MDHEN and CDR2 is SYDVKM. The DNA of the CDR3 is TGTGCCAGCAGTTTGGAACAGGGTCAAGAGACCCAGTACTTC. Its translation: CASSLEQGQETQYF.

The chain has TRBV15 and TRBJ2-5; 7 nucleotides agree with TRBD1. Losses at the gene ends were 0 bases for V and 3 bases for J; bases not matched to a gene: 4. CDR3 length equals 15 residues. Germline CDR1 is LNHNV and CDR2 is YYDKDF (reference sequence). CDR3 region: CATSRDRTGEETQYF. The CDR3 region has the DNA TGTGCCACCAGCAGAGATCGAACAGGGGAAGAGACCCAGTACTTC.

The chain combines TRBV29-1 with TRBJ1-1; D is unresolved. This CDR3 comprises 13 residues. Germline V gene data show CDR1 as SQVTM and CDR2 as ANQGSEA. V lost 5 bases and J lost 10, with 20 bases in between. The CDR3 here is CSVIAQPAGRAFF. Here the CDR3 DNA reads TGCAGCGTTATTGCCCAGCCGGCAGGCCGAGCTTTCTTT.

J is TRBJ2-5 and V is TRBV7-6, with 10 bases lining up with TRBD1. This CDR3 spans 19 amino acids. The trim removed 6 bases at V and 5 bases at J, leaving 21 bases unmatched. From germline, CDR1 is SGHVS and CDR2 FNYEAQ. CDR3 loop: CASRLIDGGGTGELETQYF. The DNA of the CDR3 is TGTGCCAGCAGACTAATAGATGGAGGCGGGACAGGGGAATTGGAGACCCAGTACTTC.

Written as DNA, the CDR3 is TGTGCCTGGAGTGATACAGGGTACGTGTACGAGCAGTACTTC. Its protein is CAWSDTGYVYEQYF. The chain carries TRBV30 and TRBJ2-7, with D maybe TRBD1 (6 bases). From germline, CDR1 is GTSNPN and CDR2 SVGIG (reference sequence). Trimming removed 1 base from V and 4 bases from J, with 14 bases in between. The CDR3 spans 14 residues.